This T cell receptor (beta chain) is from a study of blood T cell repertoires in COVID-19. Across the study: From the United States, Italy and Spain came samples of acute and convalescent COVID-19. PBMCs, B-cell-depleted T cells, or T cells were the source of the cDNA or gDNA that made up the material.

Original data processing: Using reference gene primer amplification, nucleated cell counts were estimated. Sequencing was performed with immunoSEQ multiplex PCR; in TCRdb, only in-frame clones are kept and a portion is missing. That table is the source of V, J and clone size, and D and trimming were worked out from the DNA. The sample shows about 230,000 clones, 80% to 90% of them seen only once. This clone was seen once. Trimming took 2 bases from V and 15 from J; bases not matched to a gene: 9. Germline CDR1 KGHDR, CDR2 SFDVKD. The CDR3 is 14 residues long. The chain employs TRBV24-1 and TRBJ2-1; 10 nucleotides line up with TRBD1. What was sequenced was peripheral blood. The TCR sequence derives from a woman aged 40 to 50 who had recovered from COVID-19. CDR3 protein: CATSDSMTGGAWFF. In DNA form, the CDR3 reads TGTGCCACCAGTGATTCGATGACAGGGGGCGCGTGGTTCTTC.